The T cell receptor (beta chain) described here comes from a study of a mutant IDH1 vaccine in newly diagnosed glioma. Sequenced by immunoSEQ multiplex PCR; TCRdb stores in-frame clones only, minus some. Of roughly 120,000 clones in the sample, roughly 90% were seen once. The CDR3 runs 15 residues. In germline, CDR1 is LGHNA, CDR2 YNFKEQ. Trimming pared 2 bases from V and 3 bases from J, leaving 14 bases between. This clone came up once. No antigen is known for it. As to time point: week 11, during vaccination. Every vaccine dose comprised 300 ug of mutant IDH1 20-mer peptide plus topical imiquimod. The genes are TRBV4-2 and TRBJ2-7; either TRBD1 or TRBD2 may supply D (5 bases each). The receptor was isolated from a woman aged 45-60 years with glioma. The specimen comprised PBMCs, sampled from a glioma patient whose treatment included an IDH1 peptide vaccine. The CDR3 reads CASSQQSFGGYEQYF. The CDR3 nucleotides read TGTGCCAGCAGCCAACAGTCTTTTGGGGGCTACGAGCAGTACTTC.